A selection of T cell receptor beta chains follows, all from one sample in a study of glioma-infiltrating T cells. TCRdb re-derived calls from the multiplex PCR reads in MiXCR, one entry per CDR3 protein. The sample holds tens of thousands of distinct CDR3 sequences, about a quarter seen once. Material for sequencing was glioma tissue, nonneoplastic brain tissue, or PBMCs (not recorded which). These receptors were collected from a human donor with low-grade glioma or glioblastoma, undergoing nonglioma brain surgery, or in good health (not recorded which). CDR3s include the opening cysteine and the closing phenylalanine or tryptophan.

CDR3	V	length	J
CATSDGEDTQYF	TRBV24-1	12	TRBJ2-3
CASSDLTSGNYEQYF	TRBV6-1	15	TRBJ2-7
CASSLEPTGNTIYF	TRBV7-2	14	TRBJ1-3
CASSLSSSQETQYF	TRBV5-4	14	TRBJ2-5
CVSSFSTSVYNEQFF	TRBV5-4	15	TRBJ2-1
CASSLALGDSGNTIYF	TRBV7-9	16	TRBJ1-3
CASKTAQETQYF	TRBV12-3/TRBV12-4	12	TRBJ2-5
CSARGQSGSPLHF	TRBV20-1	13	TRBJ1-6
CSVSGTGFEQYF	TRBV29-1	12	TRBJ2-7
CASSPGLGDLLYEQYF	TRBV6-1	16	TRBJ2-7
CASTTRRSENIQYF	TRBV6-1	14	TRBJ2-4
CASSQGSDTPTGETQYF	TRBV3-1	17	TRBJ2-5
CASSPRSSSYEQYF	TRBV7-2	14	TRBJ2-7
CASSWISGNTIYF	TRBV19	13	TRBJ1-3
CASSKGTGQYF	TRBV2	11	TRBJ2-3
CASSYSTGWGVNEQFF	TRBV6-2/TRBV6-3	16	TRBJ2-1
CASSLVAAGQSYEQYF	TRBV7-6	16	TRBJ2-7
CASTLESGVTEAFF	TRBV12-3/TRBV12-4	14	TRBJ1-1
CASSPSPGATTEAFF	TRBV18	15	TRBJ1-1
CASKGQVNMNTEAFF	TRBV7-2	15	TRBJ1-1
CASSYSTRYNSPLHF	TRBV6-6	15	TRBJ1-6
CASSQDPAGETQYF	TRBV3-1	14	TRBJ2-5
CASSPLSTGTGGNTIYF	TRBV6-6	17	TRBJ1-3
CASSYSQVSEAFF	TRBV6-6	13	TRBJ1-1
CASSHASDMGRRETQYF	TRBV5-1	17	TRBJ2-5
CASSVSSGGPYNEQFF	TRBV6-1	16	TRBJ2-1
CASSLLGLNTGELFF	TRBV12-3/TRBV12-4	15	TRBJ2-2
CASSFSGQGSGGYTF	TRBV5-1	15	TRBJ1-2
CASSQGSPLNTEAFF	TRBV19	15	TRBJ1-1
CASSGDRKETQYF	TRBV27	13	TRBJ2-5
CASSGTNTEAFF	TRBV5-1	12	TRBJ1-1
CSANPGHYNSPLHF	TRBV20-1	14	TRBJ1-6
CSVSDSGNTIYF	TRBV29-1	12	TRBJ1-3
CASSLNRVYTEAFF	TRBV7-2	14	TRBJ1-1
CASSLGRRQPQHF	TRBV11-2	13	TRBJ1-5
CSARDFTSGSYEQYF	TRBV20-1	15	TRBJ2-7
CASSSDGRTDTQYF	TRBV11-2	14	TRBJ2-3
CASSYGNQPQHF	TRBV19	12	TRBJ1-5
CASSYSQSTDTQYF	TRBV6-1	14	TRBJ2-3
CASSTRQGAHEQYF	TRBV7-2	14	TRBJ2-7
CSASGGAGETQYF	TRBV20-1	13	TRBJ2-5
CSVESGSMGNEQFF	TRBV29-1	14	TRBJ2-1
CASSALRGAEAFF	TRBV9	13	TRBJ1-1
CASLQAGTPKFTDTQYF	TRBV11-2	17	TRBJ2-3
CASSLKGTVQETQYF	TRBV7-9	15	TRBJ2-5
CASSEGAEGPRGGDTQYF	TRBV2	18	TRBJ2-3